This T cell receptor beta chain was recorded in a study of CD8 T cells in Susac syndrome (dated by TCRdb to the late 2010s). As for the study more broadly: The study used repertoire sequencing to test whether antigen drove CD8+ T cell activation and differentiation in Susac syndrome. CD8+ T cell repertoire clonality was compared between about a dozen healthy donors, approximately 14 Susac syndrome patients and around 15 multiple sclerosis patients. What the research found in general, with its limitations: The number of individuals in the TCR sequencing and HLA analysis was acknowledged as relatively small.

Comment on this clonotype: There is no known antigen for this receptor. The input lacks base qualities; no much larger clone sits a single base away.

RNA was extracted using the RNeasy kit, and about 0.45 to 1 ug of the RNA was reverse transcribed with random hexamers. The immunoSEQ multiplex PCR assay, covering 54 Vbeta and 13 Jbeta segments, was used to amplify TCR beta CDR3 regions. PCR amplification bias was corrected using a synthetic template baseline for primer optimization and computational correction. Under the source paper's analysis protocol: Only productive sequences were kept, with reads annotated to V, D and J genes according to IMGT and analyzed in immunoSEQ Analyzer. To calculate clonality, Shannon entropy was normalized by log2 of the number of productive unique sequences and then subtracted from one. Public and private clones were assessed among the 100 most prevalent clones of each patient and control. Clones were defined as Susac-specific when absent from the healthy and MS cohorts, from about a thousand published viral clones and from other ImmuneACCESS disease sequences. The public reads were reanalyzed by TCRdb: fastp trimming at Q25, MiXCR alignment, in-frame beta chains only. Every CDR3 protein is listed once, alongside the most common genes and DNA of its rows. The V and J calls reflect TCRdb's pipeline rather than the authors' work. The sample contains approximately 200,000 distinct CDR3 sequences, 80% to 95% of them found a single time. Around 0.13% of the sample lies in the top ten.

High-throughput TCR beta sequencing profiled peripheral blood CD8+ and CD4+ T cells from healthy donors, Susac syndrome patients and multiple sclerosis patients. The multiple sclerosis controls were treatment-naive patients who had stable or active relapsing-remitting disease and met the revised McDonald criteria. Bulk CD8+ and CD4+ T cells were purified by magnetic negative isolation, whereas CD8+ TEMRA cells were enriched by FACS. Blood was drawn into EDTA tubes, processed within 24 hours, and PBMCs were isolated by density gradient centrifugation. PBMCs destined for TCR sequencing were cryopreserved in liquid nitrogen and later thawed in a 37 °C water bath. A purity of at least 90% was achieved for sorted or isolated CD4+, CD8+ and CD8+ TEMRA cells. CDR1 and CDR2 are drawn from the germline V gene: LGHNA, YSLEER. From cysteine to phenylalanine, the CDR3 is 16 amino acids long. Only the CDR3 portion is preserved as DNA: 48 bases, with reading frame beginning at the first base. V drops 0 bases and J drops 2 bases, leaving 10 bases in between.

This TCR was recovered from a human donor with multiple sclerosis. The V and J segments used are TRBV4-3 and TRBJ2-2; a tentative D call is TRBD2 (7 bases match). Sequencing was done on a sample of CD8+ T cells from PBMCs. The DNA reads as follows: TGCGCCAGCAGCCAAGAGGGCGGGGGCAACACCGGGGAGCTGTTTTTT. Its product reads: CASSQEGGGNTGELFF.